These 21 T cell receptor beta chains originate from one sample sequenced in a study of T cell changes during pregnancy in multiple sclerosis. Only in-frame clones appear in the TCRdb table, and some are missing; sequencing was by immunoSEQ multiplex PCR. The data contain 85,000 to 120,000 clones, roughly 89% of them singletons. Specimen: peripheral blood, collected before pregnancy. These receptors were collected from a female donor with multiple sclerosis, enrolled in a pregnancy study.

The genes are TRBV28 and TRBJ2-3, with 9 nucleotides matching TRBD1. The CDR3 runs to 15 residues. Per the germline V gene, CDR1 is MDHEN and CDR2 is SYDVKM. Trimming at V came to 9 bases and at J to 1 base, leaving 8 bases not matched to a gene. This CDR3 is CASQKQGAGTDTQYF. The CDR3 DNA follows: TGTGCCAGTCAAAAACAGGGGGCTGGCACAGATACGCAGTATTTT.

This CDR3 reads CASSQGGTAQFF. CDR3 sequence (DNA): TGCGCCAGCAGCCAAGGGGGGACAGCACAGTTCTTC. V is TRBV4-1 and J is TRBJ2-1; 7 nucleotides align to TRBD1. The V and J ends lost 1 base and 13 bases, in that order; junction bases with no gene match: 4. The CDR3 runs to 12 residues. Germline loops: CDR1 MGHRA, CDR2 YSYEKL.

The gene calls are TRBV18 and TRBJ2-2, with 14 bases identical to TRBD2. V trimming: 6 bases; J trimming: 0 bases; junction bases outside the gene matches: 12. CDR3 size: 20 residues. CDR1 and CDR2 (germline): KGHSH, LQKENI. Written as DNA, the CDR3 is TGTGCCAGCTCGTATCTCGGACTAGCGGGGGGTCTCGCGAACACCGGGGAGCTGTTTTTT. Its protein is CASSYLGLAGGLANTGELFF. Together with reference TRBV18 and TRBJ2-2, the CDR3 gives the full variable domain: NAGVMQNPRHLVRRRGQEARLRCSPMKGHSHVYWYRQLPEEGLKFMVYLQKENIIDESGMPKERFSAEFPKEGPSILRIQQVVRGDSAAYFCASSYLGLAGGLANTGELFFGEGSRLTVL.

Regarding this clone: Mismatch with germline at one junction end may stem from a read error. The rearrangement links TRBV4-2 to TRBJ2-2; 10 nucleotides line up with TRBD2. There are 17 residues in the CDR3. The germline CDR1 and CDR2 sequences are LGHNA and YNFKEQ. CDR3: CVSSQAPAGGRHGELFF. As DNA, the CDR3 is TGTGTCAGCAGCCAAGCGCCAGCGGGGGGGCGACACGGGGAGCTGTTTTTT.

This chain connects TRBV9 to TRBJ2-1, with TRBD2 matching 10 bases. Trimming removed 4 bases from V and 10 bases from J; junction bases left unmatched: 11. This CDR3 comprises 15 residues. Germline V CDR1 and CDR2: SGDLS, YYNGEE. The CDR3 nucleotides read TGTGCCAGCAGCCCGAGCGGGAGGGCCAACGGGGAGCAGTTCTTC. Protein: CASSPSGRANGEQFF.

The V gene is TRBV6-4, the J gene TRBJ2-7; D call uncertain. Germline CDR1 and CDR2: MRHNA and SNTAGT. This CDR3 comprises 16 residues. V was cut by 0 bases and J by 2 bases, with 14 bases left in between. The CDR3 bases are TGTGCCAGCAGTGACTCTAGGTTGGGTAGCCCCTACGAGCAGTACTTC. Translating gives CASSDSRLGSPYEQYF.

The CDR3 reads CASSEPSLGKNIQYF. CDR3 DNA sequence: TGTGCCAGCAGTGAACCTAGCCTGGGCAAAAACATTCAGTACTTC. V usage is TRBV6-1 and J usage is TRBJ2-4, with D possibly matching TRBD2 (5 bases). The CDR3 runs to 15 residues. V was trimmed by 2 bases and J by 3 bases, leaving 11 bases between them. Germline V lookup: CDR1 MNHNS, CDR2 SASEGT.

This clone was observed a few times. Here the CDR3 DNA reads TGTGCCATCAGTACAGGGAACACTGAAGCTTTCTTT. Translated: CAISTGNTEAFF. The rearrangement joins TRBV10-3 to TRBJ1-1, with D possibly being TRBD1 (5 bases). Trimming stripped 5 bases from V and 1 base from J, with 5 bases between. There are 12 residues in the CDR3. CDR1 ENHRY and CDR2 SYGVKD come from the germline V gene.

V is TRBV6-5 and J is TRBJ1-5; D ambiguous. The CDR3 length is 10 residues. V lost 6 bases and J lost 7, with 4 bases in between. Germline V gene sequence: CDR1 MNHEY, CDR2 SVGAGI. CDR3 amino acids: CASSVQPQHF. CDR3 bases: TGTGCCAGCAGCGTACAGCCCCAGCATTTT.

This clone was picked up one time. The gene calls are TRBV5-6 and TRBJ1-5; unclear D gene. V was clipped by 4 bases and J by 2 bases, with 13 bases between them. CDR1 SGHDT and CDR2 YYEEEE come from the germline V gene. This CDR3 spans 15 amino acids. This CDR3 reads CASSRAAGGNQPQHF. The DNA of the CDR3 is TGTGCCAGCAGCCGTGCGGCCGGGGGCAATCAGCCCCAGCATTTT.

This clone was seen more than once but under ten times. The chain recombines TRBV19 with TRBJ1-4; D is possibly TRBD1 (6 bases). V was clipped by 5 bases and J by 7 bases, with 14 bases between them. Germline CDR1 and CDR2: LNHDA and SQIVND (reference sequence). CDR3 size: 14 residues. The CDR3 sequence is CASSFSGTTEKLFF. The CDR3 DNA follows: TGTGCCAGTAGTTTCTCCGGGACAACTGAAAAACTGTTTTTT.

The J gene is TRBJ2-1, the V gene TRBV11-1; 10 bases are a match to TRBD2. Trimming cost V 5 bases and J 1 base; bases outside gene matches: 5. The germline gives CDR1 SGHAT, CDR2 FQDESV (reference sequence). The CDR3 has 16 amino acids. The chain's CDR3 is CASSRERGGSYNEQFF. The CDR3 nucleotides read TGTGCCAGCAGCAGAGAGCGGGGGGGATCCTACAATGAGCAGTTCTTC.

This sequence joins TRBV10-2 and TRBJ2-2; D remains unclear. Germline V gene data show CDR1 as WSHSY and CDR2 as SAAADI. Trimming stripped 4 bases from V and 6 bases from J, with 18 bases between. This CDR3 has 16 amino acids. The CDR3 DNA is TGCGCCAGCAGTGGGGTAGAAAAACTAAGTTCCGGGGAGCTGTTTTTT. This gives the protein CASSGVEKLSSGELFF.

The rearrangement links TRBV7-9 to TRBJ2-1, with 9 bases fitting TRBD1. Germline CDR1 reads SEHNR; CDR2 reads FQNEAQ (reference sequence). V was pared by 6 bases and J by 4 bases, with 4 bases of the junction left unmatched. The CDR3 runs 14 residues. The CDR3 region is CASSPGQGYNEQFF. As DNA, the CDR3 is TGTGCCAGCAGTCCGGGACAGGGATACAATGAGCAGTTCTTC.

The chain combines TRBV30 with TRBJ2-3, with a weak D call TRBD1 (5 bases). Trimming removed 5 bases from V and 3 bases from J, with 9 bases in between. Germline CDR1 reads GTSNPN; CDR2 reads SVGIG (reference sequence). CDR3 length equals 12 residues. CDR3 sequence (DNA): TGTGCCTGGGGAGCAGGGACAGATACGCAGTATTTT. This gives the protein CAWGAGTDTQYF. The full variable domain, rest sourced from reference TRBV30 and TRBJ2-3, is SQTIHQWPATLVQPVGSPLSLECTVEGTSNPNLYWYRQAAGRGLQLLFYSVGIGQISSEVPQNLSASRPQDRQFILSSKKLLLSDSGFYLCAWGAGTDTQYFGPGTRLTVL.

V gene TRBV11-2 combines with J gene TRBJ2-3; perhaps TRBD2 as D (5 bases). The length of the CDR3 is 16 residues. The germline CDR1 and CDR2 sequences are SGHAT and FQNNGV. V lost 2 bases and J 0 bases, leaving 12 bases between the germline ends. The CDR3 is CASSLLRGTSTDTQYF. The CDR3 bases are TGTGCCAGCAGCTTATTACGGGGAACTAGCACAGATACGCAGTATTTT.

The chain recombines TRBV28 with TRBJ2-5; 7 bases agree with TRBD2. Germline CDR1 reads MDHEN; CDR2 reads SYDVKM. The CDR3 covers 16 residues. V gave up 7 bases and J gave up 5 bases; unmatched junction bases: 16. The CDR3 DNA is TGTGCCAGCAACCCCCTTGGGGAGGGGTCTGAGGAGACCCAGTACTTC. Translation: CASNPLGEGSEETQYF.

The CDR3 region has the DNA TGCGCCAGCAGCTTGGTCCTGGATACGCAGTATTTT. It is translated as CASSLVLDTQYF. This rearrangement joins TRBV5-1 to TRBJ2-3; D is unresolved. CDR3 length: 12 amino acids. Germline-derived CDR1 and CDR2 are SGHRS and YFSETQ. V was trimmed by 0 bases and J by 6 bases, leaving 5 bases between them.

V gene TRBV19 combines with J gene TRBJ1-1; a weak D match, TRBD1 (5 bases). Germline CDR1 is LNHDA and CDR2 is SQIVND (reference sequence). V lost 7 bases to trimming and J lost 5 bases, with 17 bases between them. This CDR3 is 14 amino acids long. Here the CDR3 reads CASTHYDRRTEAFF. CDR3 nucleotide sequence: TGTGCCAGTACCCATTATGACAGACGGACTGAAGCTTTCTTT.

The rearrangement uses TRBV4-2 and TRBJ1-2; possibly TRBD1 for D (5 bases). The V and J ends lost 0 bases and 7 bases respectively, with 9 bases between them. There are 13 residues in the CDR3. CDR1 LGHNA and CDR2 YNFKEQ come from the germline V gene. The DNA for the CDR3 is TGTGCCAGCAGCCAAGAGAGGCAGGGTGGCTACACCTTC. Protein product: CASSQERQGGYTF.

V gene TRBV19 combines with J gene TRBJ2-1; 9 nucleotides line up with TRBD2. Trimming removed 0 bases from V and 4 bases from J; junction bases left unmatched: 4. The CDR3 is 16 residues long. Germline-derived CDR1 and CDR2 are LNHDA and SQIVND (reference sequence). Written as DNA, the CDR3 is TGTGCCAGTAGTATAGATCTAGCGGGGAGATACAATGAGCAGTTCTTC. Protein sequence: CASSIDLAGRYNEQFF. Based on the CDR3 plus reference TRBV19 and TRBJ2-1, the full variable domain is DGGITQSPKYLFRKEGQNVTLSCEQNLNHDAMYWYRQDPGQGLRLIYYSQIVNDFQKGDIAEGYSVSREKKESFPLTVTSAQKNPTAFYLCASSIDLAGRYNEQFFGPGTRLTVL.